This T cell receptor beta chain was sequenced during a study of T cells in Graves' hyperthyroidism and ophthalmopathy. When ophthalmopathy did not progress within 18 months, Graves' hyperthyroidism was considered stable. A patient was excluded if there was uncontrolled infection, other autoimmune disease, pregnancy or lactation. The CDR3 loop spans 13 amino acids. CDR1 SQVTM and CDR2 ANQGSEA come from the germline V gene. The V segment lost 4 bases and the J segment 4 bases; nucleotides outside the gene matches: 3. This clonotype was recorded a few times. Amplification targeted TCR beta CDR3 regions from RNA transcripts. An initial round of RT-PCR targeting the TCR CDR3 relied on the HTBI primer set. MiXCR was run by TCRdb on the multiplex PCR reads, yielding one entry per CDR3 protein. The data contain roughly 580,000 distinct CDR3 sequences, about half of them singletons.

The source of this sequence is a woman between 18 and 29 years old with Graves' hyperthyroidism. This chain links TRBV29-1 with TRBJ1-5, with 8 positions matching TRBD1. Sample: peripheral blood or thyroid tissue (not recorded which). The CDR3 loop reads CSVGTGLNQPQHF. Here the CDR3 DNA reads TGCAGCGTTGGGACAGGGTTGAATCAGCCCCAGCATTTT. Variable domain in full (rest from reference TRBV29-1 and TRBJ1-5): SAVISQKPSRDICQRGTSLTIQCQVDSQVTMMFWYRQQPGQSLTLIATANQGSEATYESGFVIDKFPISRPNLTFSTLTVSNMSPEDSSIYLCSVGTGLNQPQHFGDGTRLSIL.